This T cell receptor (beta chain) was obtained from a study of human T cells and chemical hapten exposure (dated by TCRdb to the early 2020s). In terms of the full investigation: For sensitization, 2% DPC in acetone was applied to a roughly 2 cm by roughly 2 cm area of upper inner arm skin. Throughout the study period of about 25 weeks, patients also received therapeutic DPC doses to the scalp every week. Patch tests used Finn chambers with 0.01% DPC on the upper back, scored after 6 days by International Contact Dermatitis Research Group standards. Most of the patients in the cohort were female, and the cohort covered alopecia areata with under or over 50% scalp involvement, alopecia totalis and alopecia universalis. Libraries were pooled for sequencing, and per-sample TCR yields varied mainly because of small differences in library volumes within the pool. The study tracked peripheral blood TCR repertoire changes in vivo during primary and secondary sensitization to the hapten diphenylcyclopropenone (DPC) in alopecia patients. Blood was sampled from patients pre-sensitization (week 0) and at 2, 6 and about 24 weeks after DPC sensitization. Blood for TCR sequencing was provided by twenty-nine alopecia patients at one to four time points (pre-sensitization, 2, 6 and 24 weeks).

Receptor libraries were prepared by RACE. TCRdb records NextSeq 500 as the sequencer. During library preparation, unique molecular identifiers were attached to individual cDNA molecules so that TCRs could be counted quantitatively and reproducibly. From each blood RNA sample, both TCR alpha and TCR beta chains were sequenced. Concerning the study's data processing: Samples had a median of approximately 93,000 TCRs, with a range from roughly 23,224 to 700,000. The Decombinator software suite was used to annotate V, J and CDR3 in the TCR reads. To make PS versus PT1 abundance plots, every sample was subsampled to the same number of TCRs (28,000). TCRs were defined as expanded if absent before sensitization and observed at least eight times at the 2-week time point. TCRdb handled the public reads itself, with Q25 trimming in fastp and clone calling in MiXCR, and kept productive beta chains. Identical CDR3 proteins give one entry, which carries the most common genes and DNA. Clone size and V and J calls follow TCRdb, not the original study. For this sample the table gives some 90,000 distinct CDR3 sequences, of which 10% to 12% were detected only once. The leading ten clones occupy 2.5% to 3.5% of the sample.

Overall study outcomes, separate from this receptor: DPC sensitization did not change the number of TCRs with a frequency above 1 in 1000, and there was no evidence of changes in global repertoire structure. The number of PT1 expanded TCRs positively correlated with patch test score, significant at thresholds 8, 16 and 32 but not 4. Because every patient had alopecia, a presumed autoimmune disease, the patients' immune response might differ from that of healthy individuals. Repeated subsampling changed both the strength of the expansion versus patch-test correlation and the threshold at which the correlation became significant. Expanded TCRs formed significantly more large CDR3 similarity clusters than pre-sensitization or healthy control sets, consistent with antigen-driven responses.

The time point label for this specimen denotes: patch test 2, 6 weeks after DPC sensitization. Interpreted using the paper, the treatment or condition label stands for: therapeutic diphenylcyclopropenone sensitization with weekly scalp DPC. Blood at each patch-test visit was drawn before the patch test was applied. Patients were eligible if aged 18 to 70, diagnosed with alopecia and judged suitable for DPC therapy, and pregnant patients were excluded. Total RNA was extracted from unfractionated whole blood that had been collected in Tempus Blood RNA tubes. Note on this clonotype: The specificity of this receptor is unknown. It has no much larger one-base neighbor in the sample; base qualities were not kept.

CDR3 length: 15 amino acids, cysteine to phenylalanine. Only the CDR3 portion is preserved as DNA: 45 bases, with reading frame beginning at the first base. Per the germline V gene, SGHTA is the CDR1 and FQGNSA is the CDR2. V and J lose 5 bases and 1 base, and a span of 13 bases separates them. The chain uses TRBV7-2 and TRBJ2-3; the D gene is not confidently resolved. This TCR came from a woman between 40 and 50 years old with alopecia areata. Some clones in this sample may be carry-over from other donors' samples. Sample: whole blood, taken in connection with sensitization to the hapten diphenylcyclopropenone (DPC). The nucleotide sequence is TGTGCCAGCAGCCTGAGCGCCCCGGGCACAGATACGCAGTATTTT. Protein translation: CASSLSAPGTDTQYF.